This T cell receptor beta chain is from a study of cytomegalovirus exposure and HLA in healthy donors. Overall study: An analysis done earlier identified 90 million to 120 million unique TCR beta sequences from 150 million to 200 million T cells.

CDR1 is SGHVS, CDR2 FNYEAQ, per germline. The CDR3 loop spans 17 amino acids. The V and J ends lost 5 bases and 2 bases respectively, with 18 bases between them. Whole-study results and caveats: A later analysis found TCR association rates differed by HLA locus, highest for DRB1 and lowest for HLA-C. Later analysis identified a missense DCLRE1C variant that was linked to TCR beta V- and J-gene trimming. In vitro assays verified that three CMV-associated chains recognized CMV antigens specifically.

In the case of this clone: Its antigen is currently unknown.

A multiplex PCR was run with 60 Vbeta primers and 13 Jbeta primers. Produced via immunoSEQ multiplex PCR; TCRdb's table is partial and in-frame only. The data hold under 200,000 clones, with roughly 70% observed a single time. This TCR was recovered from a woman aged 50 to 60 in good health and CMV-seropositive. The chain has TRBV7-6 and TRBJ2-2; D is perhaps TRBD2 (7 bases). The sample was PBMCs. For the CDR3, the DNA is TGTGCCAGCAGCCCAAGGCTTAGGGGGGGAAACACCGGGGAGCTGTTTTTT. Amino acid sequence: CASSPRLRGGNTGELFF.